The clone carrying this T cell receptor beta chain was recorded many times. The antigen is undetermined. Researchers amplified the TCR beta CDR3 regions from RNA transcripts. During a first-round RT-PCR of the TCR CDR3, the HTBI primer set was used. TCRdb independently ran MiXCR on the multiplex PCR reads; one entry per CDR3 protein. Of about 290,000 distinct CDR3 sequences in the sample, 15% to 20% were seen once. This sample was included in a study of T cells in Graves' hyperthyroidism and ophthalmopathy. Study-level findings and limits: Most thyroid clonotypes with frequency above 0.001 were detected in blood.

The origin of this receptor is a man aged 45-60 years with Graves' ophthalmopathy. The specimen was blood.

The CDR3 bases are TGTGCCAGCTCACCAGAGGGACTAGCGGGAGAGCAGTACTTC. It codes for CASSPEGLAGEQYF. V usage is TRBV18 and J usage is TRBJ2-7; TRBD2 matches at 13 bases. In germline, CDR1 is KGHSH, CDR2 LQKENI. The V and J ends lost 2 bases and 7 bases, in that order; junction bases with no gene match: 2. The CDR3 spans 14 residues.